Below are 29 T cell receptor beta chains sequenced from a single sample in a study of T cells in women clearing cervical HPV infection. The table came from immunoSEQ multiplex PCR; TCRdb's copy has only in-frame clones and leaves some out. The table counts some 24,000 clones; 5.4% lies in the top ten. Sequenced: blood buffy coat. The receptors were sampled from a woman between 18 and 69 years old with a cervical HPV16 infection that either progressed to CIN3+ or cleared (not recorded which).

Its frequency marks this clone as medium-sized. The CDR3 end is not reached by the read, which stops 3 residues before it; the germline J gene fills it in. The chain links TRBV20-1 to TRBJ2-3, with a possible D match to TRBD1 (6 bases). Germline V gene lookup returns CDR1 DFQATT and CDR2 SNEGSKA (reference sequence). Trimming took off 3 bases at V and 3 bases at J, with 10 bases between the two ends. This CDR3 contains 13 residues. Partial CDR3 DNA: TGCAGTGCTAGCGAGGGGGTAACAGATACG. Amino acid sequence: CSASEGVTDT. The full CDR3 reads CSASEGVTDTQYF.

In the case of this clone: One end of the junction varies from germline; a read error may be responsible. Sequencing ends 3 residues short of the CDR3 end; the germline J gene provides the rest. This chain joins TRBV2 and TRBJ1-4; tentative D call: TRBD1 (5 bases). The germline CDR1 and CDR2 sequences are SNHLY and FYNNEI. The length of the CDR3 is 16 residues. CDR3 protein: CANSSGRGATNEKLFF. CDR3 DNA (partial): TGTGCCAACAGTTCCGGACGGGGGGCAACTAATGAAAAA.

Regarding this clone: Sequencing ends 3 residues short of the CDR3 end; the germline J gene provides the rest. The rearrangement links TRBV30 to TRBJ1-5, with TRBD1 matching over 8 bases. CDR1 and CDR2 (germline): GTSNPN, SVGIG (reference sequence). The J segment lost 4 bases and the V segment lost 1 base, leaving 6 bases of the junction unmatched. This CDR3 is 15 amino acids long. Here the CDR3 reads CAWSAHRGANQPQHF. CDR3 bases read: TGTGCCTGGAGTGCCCACAGGGGGGCTAATCAGCCC.

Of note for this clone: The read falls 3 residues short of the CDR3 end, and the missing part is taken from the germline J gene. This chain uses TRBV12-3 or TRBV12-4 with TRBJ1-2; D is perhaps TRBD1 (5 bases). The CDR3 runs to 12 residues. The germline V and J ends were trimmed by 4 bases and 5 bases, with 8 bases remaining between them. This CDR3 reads CASSYQGYGYTF. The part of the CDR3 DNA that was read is TGTGCCAGCAGTTATCAGGGTTATGGC.

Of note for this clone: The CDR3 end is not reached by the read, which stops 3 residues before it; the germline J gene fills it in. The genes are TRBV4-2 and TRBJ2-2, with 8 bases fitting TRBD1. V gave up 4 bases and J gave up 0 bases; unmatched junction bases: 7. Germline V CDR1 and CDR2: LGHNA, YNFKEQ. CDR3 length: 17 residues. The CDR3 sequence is CASSPEKTGANTGELFF. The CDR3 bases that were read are TGTGCCAGCAGCCCAGAAAAGACAGGGGCGAACACCGGGGAG.

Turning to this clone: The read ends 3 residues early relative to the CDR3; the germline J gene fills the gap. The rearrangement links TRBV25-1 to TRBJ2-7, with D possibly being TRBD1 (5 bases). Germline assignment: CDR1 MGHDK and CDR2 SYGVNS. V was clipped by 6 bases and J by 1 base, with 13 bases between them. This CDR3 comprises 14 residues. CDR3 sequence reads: CASSWQGASYEQYF. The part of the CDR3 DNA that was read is TGTGCCAGCAGCTGGCAGGGCGCGTCCTACGAG.

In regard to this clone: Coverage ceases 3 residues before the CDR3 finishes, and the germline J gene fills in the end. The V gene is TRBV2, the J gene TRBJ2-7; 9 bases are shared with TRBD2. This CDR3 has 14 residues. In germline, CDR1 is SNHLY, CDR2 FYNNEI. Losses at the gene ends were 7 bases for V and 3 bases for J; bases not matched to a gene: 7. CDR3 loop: CASKLSGRLYEQYF. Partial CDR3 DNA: TGTGCCAGCAAACTTAGCGGGAGACTCTACGAG.

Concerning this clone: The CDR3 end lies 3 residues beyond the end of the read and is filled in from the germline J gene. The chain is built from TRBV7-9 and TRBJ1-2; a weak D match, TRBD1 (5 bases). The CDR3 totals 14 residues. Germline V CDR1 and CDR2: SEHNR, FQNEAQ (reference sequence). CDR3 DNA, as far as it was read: TGTGCCAGCAGCTTGCGGGGCCCAGTCTACGAC. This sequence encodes CASSLRGPVYD. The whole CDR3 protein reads CASSLRGPVYDYTF.

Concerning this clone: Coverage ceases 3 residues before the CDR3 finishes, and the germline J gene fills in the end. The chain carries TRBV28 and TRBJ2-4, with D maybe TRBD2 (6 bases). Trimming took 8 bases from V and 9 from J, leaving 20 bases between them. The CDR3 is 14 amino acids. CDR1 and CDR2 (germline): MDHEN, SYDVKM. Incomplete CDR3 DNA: TGTGCCAGCGGGTCCACGGGACTCCTCGGCATT. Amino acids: CASGSTGLLGI. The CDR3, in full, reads CASGSTGLLGIQYF. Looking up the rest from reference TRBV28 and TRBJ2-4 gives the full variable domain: DVKVTQSSRYLVKRTGEKVFLECVQDMDHENMFWYRQDPGLGLRLIYFSYDVKMKEKGDIPEGYSVSREKKERFSLILESASTNQTSMYLCASGSTGLLGIQYFGAGTRLSVL.

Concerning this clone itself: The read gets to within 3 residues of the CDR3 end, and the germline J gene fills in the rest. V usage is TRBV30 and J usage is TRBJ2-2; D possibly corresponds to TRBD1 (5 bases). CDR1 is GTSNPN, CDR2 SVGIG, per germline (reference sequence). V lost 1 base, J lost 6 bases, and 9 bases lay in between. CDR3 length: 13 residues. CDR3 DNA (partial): TGTGCCTGGAGTGGAAGGGGTTCCGGGGAG. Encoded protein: CAWSGRGSGE. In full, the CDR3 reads CAWSGRGSGELFF.

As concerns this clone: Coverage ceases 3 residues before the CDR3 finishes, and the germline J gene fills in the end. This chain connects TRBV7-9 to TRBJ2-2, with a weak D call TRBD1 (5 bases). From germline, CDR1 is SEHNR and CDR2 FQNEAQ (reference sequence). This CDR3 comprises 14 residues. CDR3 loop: CASSPFSGANVLFF. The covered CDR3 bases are TGTGCCAGCAGCCCTTTCTCTGGGGCCAACGTG.

Here the CDR3 reads CASSPQVNTEAFF. CDR3 bases read: TGCGCCAGCAGTCCTCAGGTGAACACTGAA. The gene calls are TRBV5-1 and TRBJ1-1, with D hard to call. The read ends 3 residues before the CDR3 terminus; that terminus is restored from the germline J gene. Germline V lookup: CDR1 SGHRS, CDR2 YFSETQ. This CDR3 has 13 residues. Trimming removed 5 bases from V and 0 bases from J, with 8 bases in between.

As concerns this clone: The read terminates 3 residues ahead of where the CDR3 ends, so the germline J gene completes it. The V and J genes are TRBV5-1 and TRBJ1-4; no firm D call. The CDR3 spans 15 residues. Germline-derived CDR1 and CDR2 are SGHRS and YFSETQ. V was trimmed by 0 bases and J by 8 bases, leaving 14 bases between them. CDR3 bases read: TGCGCCAGCAGCTTGGAGGGCGCAAGGAAAGAAAAA. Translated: CASSLEGARKEK. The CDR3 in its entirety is CASSLEGARKEKLFF.

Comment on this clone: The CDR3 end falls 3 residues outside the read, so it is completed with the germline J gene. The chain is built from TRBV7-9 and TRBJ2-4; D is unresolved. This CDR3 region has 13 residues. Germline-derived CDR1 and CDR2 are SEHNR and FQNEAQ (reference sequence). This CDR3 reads CASSLVGSNGQYF. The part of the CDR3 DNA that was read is TGTGCCAGCAGCTTAGTCGGGTCCAATGGT.

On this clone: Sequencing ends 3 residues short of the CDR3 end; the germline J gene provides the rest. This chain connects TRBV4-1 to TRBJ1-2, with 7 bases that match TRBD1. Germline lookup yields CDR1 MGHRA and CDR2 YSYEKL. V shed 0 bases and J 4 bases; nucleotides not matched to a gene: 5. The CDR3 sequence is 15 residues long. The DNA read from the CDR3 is TGCGCCAGCAGCCAAGACTCGGACAGGCTCTATGGC. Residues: CASSQDSDRLYG. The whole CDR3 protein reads CASSQDSDRLYGYTF.

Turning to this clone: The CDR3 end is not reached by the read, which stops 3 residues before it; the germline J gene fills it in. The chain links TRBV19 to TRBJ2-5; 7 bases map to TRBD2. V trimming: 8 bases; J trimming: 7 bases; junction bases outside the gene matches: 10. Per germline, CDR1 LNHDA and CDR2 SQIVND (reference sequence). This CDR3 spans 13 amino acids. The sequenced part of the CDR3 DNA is TGTGCCAGTTCCGAGGGCGGGGGTATGACC. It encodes CASSEGGGMT. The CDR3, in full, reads CASSEGGGMTQYF. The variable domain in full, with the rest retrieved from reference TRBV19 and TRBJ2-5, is DGGITQSPKYLFRKEGQNVTLSCEQNLNHDAMYWYRQDPGQGLRLIYYSQIVNDFQKGDIAEGYSVSREKKESFPLTVTSAQKNPTAFYLCASSEGGGMTQYFGPGTRLLVL.

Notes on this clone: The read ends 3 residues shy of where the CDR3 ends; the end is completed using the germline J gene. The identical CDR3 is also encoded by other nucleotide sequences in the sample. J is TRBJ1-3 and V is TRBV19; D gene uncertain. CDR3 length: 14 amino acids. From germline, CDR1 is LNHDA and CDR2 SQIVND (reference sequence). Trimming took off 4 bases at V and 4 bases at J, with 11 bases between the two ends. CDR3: CASSTPPGGNTIYF. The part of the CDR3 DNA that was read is TGTGCCAGTAGTACCCCCCCCGGGGGAAACACC.

The CDR3 protein is CASSFEQGDYYGYTF. CDR3 DNA (partial): TGTGCCAGCTCATTCGAACAGGGGGATTACTATGGC. The chain uses TRBV18 and TRBJ1-2; 8 nucleotides agree with TRBD1. The read ends 3 residues early relative to the CDR3; the germline J gene fills the gap. Unmatched junction bases numbered 8, after V lost 5 bases and J lost 3 bases. This CDR3 contains 15 residues. Germline-derived CDR1 and CDR2 are KGHSH and LQKENI.

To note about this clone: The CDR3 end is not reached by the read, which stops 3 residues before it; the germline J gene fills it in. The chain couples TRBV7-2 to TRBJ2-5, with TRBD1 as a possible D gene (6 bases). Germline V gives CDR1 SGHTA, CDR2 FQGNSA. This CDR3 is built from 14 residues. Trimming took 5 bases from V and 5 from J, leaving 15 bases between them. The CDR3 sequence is CASSITGSVETQYF. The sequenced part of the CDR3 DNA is TGTGCCAGCAGCATTACAGGGTCGGTCGAGACC.

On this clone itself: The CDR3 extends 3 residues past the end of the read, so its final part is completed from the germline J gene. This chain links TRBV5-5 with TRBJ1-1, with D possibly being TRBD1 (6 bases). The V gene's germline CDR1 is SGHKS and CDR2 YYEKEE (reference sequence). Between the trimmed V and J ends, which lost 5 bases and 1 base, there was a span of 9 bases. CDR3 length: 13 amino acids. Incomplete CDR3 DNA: TGTGCCAGCAGTCGGGGGGCGAACACTGAA. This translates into CASSRGANTE. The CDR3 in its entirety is CASSRGANTEAFF.

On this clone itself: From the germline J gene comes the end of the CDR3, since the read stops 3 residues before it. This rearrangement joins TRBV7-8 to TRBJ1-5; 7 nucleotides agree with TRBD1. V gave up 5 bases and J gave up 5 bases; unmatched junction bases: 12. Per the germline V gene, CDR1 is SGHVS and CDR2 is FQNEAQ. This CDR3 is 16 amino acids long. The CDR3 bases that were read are TGTGCCAGCAGCCGAATGGAGACAGGGTGGGATCAGCCC. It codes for CASSRMETGWDQP. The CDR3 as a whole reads CASSRMETGWDQPQHF.

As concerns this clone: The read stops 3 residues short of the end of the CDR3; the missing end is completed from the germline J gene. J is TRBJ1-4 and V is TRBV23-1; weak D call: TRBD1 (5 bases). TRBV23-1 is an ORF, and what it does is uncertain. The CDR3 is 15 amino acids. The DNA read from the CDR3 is TGCGCCAGCAGTCAAGACAGATTCTATAATTCACCA. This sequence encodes CASSQDRFYNSP. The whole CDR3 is CASSQDRFYNSPLFF.

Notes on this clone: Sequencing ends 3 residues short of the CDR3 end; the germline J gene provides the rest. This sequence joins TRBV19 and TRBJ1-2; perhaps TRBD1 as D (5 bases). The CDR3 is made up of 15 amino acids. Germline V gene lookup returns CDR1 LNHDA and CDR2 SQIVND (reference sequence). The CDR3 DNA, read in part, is TGTGCCAGTAGTATGGGGCGTTACGCCTCCTACGAC. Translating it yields CASSMGRYASYD. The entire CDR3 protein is CASSMGRYASYDYTF.

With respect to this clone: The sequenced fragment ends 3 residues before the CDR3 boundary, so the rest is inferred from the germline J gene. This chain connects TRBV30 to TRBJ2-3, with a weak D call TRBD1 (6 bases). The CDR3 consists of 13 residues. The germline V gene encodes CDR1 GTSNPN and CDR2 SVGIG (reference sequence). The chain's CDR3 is CAWSVQGNQPQYF. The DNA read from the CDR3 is TGTGCCTGGAGTGTACAGGGCAATCAGCCG.

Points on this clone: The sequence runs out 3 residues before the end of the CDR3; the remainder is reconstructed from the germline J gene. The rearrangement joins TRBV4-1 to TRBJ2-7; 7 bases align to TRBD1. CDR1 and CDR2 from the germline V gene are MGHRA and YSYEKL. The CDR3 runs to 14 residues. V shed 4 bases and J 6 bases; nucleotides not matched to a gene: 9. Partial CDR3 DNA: TGCGCCAGCAGCCGACCGGGACAGTCGCGCGAG. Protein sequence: CASSRPGQSRE. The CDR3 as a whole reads CASSRPGQSREQYF.

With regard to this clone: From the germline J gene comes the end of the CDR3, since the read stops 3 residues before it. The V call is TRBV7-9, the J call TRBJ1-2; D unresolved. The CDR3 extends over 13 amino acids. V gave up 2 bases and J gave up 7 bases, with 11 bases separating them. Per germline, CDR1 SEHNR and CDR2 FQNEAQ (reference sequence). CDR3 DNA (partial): TGTGCCAGCAGCTTACCCGACAACGTTGGC. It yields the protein CASSLPDNVG. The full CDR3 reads CASSLPDNVGYTF.

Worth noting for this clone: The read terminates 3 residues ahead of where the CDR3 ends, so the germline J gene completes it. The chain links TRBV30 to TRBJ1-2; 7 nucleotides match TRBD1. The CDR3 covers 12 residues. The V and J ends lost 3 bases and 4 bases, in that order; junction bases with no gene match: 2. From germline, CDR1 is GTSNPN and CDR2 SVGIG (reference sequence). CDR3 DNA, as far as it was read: TGTGCCTGGAGCCGGGACAGCTATGGC. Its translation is CAWSRDSYG. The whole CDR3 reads CAWSRDSYGYTF.

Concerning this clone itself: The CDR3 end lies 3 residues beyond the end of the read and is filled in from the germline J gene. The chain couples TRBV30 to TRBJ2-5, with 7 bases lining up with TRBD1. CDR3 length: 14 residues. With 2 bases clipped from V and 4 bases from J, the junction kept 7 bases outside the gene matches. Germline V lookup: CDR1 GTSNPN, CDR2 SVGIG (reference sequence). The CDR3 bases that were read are TGTGCCTGGAGTAGAGGGGGCGGCGGAGAGACC. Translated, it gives CAWSRGGGGET. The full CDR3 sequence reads CAWSRGGGGETQYF.

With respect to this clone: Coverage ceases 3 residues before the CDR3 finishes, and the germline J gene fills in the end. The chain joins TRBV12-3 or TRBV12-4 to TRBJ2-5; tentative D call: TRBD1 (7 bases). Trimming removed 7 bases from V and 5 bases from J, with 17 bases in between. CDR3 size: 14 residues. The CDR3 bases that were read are TGTGCCAGCACCGCCGTGCCAGGGGGGGAGACC. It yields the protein CASTAVPGGET. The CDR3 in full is CASTAVPGGETQYF.